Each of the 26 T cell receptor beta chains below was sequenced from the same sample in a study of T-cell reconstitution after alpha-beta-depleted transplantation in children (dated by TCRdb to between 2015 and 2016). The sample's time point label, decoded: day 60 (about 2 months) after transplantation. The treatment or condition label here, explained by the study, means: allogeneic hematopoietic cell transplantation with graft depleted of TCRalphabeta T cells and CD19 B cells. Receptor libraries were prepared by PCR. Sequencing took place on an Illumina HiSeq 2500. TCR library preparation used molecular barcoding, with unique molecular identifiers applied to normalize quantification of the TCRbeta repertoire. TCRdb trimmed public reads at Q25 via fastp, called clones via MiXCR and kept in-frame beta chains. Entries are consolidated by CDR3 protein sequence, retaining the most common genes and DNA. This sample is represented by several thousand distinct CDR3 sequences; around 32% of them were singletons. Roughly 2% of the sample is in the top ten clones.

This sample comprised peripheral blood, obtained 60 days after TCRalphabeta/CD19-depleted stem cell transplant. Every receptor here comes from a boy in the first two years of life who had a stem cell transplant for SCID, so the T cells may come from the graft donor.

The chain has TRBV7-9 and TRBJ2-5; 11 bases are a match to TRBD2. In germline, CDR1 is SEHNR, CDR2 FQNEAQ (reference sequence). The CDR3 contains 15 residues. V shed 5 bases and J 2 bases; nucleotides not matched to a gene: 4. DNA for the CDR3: TGTGCCAGCAGCCCGGGACTAGCGGAGCAAGAGACCCAGTACTTC. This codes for CASSPGLAEQETQYF.

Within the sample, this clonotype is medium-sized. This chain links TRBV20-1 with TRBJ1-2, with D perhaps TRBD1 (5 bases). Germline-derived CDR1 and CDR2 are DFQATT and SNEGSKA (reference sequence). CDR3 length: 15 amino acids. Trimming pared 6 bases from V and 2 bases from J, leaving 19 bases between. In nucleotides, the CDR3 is TGCAGTGCCAGGTTAGGGGAAGACAAAAACTATGGCTACACCTTC. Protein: CSARLGEDKNYGYTF.

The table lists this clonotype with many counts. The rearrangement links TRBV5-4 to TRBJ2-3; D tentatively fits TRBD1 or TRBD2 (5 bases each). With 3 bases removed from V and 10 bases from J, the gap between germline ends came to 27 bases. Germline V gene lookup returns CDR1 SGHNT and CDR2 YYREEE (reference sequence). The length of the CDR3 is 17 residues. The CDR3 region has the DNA TGTGCCAGCAGCTCCGGCTACCGGGACGGAAGTTATTGGGCGCAGTATTTT. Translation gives CASSSGYRDGSYWAQYF.

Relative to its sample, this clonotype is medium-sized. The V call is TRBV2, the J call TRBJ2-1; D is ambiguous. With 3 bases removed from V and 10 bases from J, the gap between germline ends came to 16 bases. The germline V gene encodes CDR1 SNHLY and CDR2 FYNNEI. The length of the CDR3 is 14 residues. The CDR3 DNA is TGTGCCAGCAGTGAGAACCGGCAGGTCCGGGAGCAGTTCTTC. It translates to CASSENRQVREQFF. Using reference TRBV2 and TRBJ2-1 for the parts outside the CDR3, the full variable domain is EPEVTQTPSHQVTQMGQEVILRCVPISNHLYFYWYRQILGQKVEFLVSFYNNEISEKSEIFDDQFSVERPDGSNFTLKIRSTKLEDSAMYFCASSENRQVREQFFGPGTRLTVL.

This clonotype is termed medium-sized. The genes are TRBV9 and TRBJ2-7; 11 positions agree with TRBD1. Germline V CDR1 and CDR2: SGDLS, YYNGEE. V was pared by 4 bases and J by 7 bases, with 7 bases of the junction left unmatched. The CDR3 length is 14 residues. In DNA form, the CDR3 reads TGTGCCAGCAGCCCCGAGGGACAGGGGGATGAGCAGTACTTC. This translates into CASSPEGQGDEQYF.

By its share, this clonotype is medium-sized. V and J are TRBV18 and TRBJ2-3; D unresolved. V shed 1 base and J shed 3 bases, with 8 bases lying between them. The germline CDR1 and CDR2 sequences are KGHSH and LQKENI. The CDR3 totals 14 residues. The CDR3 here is CASSPRPTTDTQYF. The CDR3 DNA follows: TGTGCCAGCTCACCACGGCCTACGACAGATACGCAGTATTTT.

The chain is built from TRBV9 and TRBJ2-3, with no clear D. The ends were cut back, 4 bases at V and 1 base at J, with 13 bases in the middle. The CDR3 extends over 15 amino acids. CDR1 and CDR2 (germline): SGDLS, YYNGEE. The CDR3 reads CASSPAPTGTDTQYF. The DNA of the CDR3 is TGTGCCAGCAGCCCAGCTCCGACTGGCACAGATACGCAGTATTTT.

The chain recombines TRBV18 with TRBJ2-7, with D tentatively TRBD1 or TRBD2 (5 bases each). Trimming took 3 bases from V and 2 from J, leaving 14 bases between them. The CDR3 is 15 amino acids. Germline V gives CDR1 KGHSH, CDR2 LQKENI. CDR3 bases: TGTGCCAGCTCACCCCCCGGGACGGCAACCTACGAGCAGTACTTC. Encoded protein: CASSPPGTATYEQYF.

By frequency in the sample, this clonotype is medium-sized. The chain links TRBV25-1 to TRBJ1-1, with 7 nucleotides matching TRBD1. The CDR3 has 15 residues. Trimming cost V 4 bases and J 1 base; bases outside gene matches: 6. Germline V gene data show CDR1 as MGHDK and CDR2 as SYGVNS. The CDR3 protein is CASSAPGTANTEAFF. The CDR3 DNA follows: TGTGCCAGCAGTGCGCCCGGGACAGCGAACACTGAAGCTTTCTTT.

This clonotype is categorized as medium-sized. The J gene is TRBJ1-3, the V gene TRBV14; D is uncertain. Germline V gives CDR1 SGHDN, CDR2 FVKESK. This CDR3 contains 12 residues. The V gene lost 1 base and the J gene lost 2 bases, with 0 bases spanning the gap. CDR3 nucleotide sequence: TGTGCCAGCAGCCAAGCTGGAAACACCATATATTTT. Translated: CASSQAGNTIYF.

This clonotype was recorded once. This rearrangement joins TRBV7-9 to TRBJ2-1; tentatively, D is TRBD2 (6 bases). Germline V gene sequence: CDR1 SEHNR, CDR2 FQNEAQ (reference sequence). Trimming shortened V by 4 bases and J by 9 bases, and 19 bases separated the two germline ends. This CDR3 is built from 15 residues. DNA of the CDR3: TGTGCCAGCAGCTCCTTCAACCGACTAGTTAGTGAGCAGTTCTTC. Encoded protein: CASSSFNRLVSEQFF.

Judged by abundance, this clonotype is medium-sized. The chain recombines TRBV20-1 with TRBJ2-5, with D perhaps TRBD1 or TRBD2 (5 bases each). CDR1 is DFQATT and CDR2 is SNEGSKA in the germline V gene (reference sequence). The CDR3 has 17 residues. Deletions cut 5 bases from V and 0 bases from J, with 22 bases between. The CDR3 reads CSAGSFRDPKDQETQYF. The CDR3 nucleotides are TGCAGTGCTGGGAGCTTCCGGGACCCTAAGGACCAAGAGACCCAGTACTTC.

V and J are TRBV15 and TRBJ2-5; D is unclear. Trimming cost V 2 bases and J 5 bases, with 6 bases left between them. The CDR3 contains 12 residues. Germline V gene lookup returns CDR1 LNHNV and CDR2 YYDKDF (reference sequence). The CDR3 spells CATSRSGETQYF. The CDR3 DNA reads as TGTGCCACCAGCAGATCGGGTGAGACCCAGTACTTC.

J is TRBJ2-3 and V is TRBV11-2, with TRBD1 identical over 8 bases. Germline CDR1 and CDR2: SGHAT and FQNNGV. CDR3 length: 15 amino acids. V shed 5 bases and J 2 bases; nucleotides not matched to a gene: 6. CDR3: CASSPQGAPTDTQYF. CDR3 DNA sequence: TGTGCCAGCAGCCCGCAGGGGGCTCCCACAGATACGCAGTATTTT.

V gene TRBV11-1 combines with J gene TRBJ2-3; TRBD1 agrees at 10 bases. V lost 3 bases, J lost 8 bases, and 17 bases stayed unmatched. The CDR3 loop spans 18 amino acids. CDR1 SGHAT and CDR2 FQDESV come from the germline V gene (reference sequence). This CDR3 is CASSFSAWPGQGLSTQYF. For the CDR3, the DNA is TGTGCCAGCAGCTTTTCGGCCTGGCCGGGACAGGGGTTGAGTACGCAGTATTTT. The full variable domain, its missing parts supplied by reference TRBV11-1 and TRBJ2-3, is EAEVAQSPRYKITEKSQAVAFWCDPISGHATLYWYRQILGQGPELLVQFQDESVVDDSQLPKDRFSAERLKGVDSTLKIQPAELGDSAMYLCASSFSAWPGQGLSTQYFGPGTRLTVL.

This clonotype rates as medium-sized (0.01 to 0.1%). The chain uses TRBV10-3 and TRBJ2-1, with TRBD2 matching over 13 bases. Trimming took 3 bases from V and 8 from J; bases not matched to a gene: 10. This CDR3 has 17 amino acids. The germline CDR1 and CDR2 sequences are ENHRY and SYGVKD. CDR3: CAISDLRLAGGRDEQFF. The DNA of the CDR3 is TGTGCCATCAGTGACCTGAGACTAGCGGGGGGCAGGGATGAGCAGTTCTTC.

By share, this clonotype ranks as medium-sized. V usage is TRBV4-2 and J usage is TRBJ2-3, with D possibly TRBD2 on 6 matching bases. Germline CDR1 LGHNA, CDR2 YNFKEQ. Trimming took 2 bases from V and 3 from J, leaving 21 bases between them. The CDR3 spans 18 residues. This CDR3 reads CASSQLGGLSRETDTQYF. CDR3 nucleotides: TGTGCCAGCAGCCAACTAGGAGGGCTTAGTCGAGAAACAGATACGCAGTATTTT.

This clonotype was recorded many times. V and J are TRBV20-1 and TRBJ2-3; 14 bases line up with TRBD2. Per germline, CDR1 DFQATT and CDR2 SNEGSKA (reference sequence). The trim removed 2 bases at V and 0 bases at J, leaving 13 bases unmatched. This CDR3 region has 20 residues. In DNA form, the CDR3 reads TGCAGTGCTAGAACCCCACGACTAGCGGGGGGGCACTCTAGCACAGATACGCAGTATTTT. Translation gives CSARTPRLAGGHSSTDTQYF.

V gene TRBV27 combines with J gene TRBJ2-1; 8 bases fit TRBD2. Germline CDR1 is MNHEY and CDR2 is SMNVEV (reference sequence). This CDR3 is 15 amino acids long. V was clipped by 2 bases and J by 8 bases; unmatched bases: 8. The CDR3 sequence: CASSLLASGLHEQFF. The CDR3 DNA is TGTGCCAGCAGTTTACTGGCTAGCGGGCTCCATGAGCAGTTCTTC.

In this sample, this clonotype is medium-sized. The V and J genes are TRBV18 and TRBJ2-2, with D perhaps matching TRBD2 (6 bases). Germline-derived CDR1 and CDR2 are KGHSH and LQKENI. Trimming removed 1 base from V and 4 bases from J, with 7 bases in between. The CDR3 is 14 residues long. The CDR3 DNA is TGTGCCAGCTCACCACAGGGACTCACCGGGGAGCTGTTTTTT. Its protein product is CASSPQGLTGELFF.

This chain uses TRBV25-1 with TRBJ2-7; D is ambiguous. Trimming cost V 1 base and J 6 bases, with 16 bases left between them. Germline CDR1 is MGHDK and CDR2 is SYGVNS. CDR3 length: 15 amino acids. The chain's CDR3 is CASSEFSASYSEQYF. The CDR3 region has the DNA TGTGCCAGCAGTGAATTCTCGGCCTCCTACAGCGAGCAGTACTTC.

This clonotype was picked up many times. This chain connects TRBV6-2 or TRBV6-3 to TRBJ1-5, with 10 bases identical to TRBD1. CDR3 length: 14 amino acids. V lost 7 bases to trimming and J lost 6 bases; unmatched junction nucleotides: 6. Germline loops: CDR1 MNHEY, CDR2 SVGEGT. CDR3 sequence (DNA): TGTGCCAGCAACCGACAGGGGGCGCCTCAGCCCCAGCATTTT. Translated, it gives CASNRQGAPQPQHF.

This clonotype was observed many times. The CDR3 DNA follows: TGCGCCAGCAGTGGAAGGAGCTCCTATAATTCACCCCTCCACTTT. It is translated as CASSGRSSYNSPLHF. This sequence joins TRBV10-2 and TRBJ1-6, with D unresolved. V was clipped by 4 bases and J by 0 bases, with 7 bases between them. The germline CDR1 and CDR2 sequences are WSHSY and SAAADI. The CDR3 runs 15 residues.

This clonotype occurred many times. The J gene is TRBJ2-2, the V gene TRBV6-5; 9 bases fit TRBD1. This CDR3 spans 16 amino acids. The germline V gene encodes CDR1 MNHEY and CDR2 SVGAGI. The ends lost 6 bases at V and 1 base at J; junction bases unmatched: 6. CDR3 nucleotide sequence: TGTGCCAGCAGGTCCGGGACAGGGCAGAACACCGGGGAGCTGTTTTTT. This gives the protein CASRSGTGQNTGELFF.

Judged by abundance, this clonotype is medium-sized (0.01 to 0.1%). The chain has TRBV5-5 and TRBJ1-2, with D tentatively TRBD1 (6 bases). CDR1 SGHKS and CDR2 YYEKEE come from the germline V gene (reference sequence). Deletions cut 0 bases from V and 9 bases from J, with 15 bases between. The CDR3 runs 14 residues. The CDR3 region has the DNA TGTGCCAGCAGCTTGGCCGCGGCCAGGGGAAGCTACACCTTC. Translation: CASSLAAARGSYTF.

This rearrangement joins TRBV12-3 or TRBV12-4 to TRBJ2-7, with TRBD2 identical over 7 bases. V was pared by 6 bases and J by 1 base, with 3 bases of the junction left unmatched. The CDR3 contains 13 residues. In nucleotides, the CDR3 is TGTGCCAGCAGCCTAGCGGAGTCCTACGAGCAGTACTTC. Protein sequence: CASSLAESYEQYF.